This T cell receptor beta chain was identified during a study of shared T cell receptors in the human thymus. Libraries were prepared by immunoSEQ multiplex PCR; TCRdb keeps only in-frame clonotypes and omits some of them. The sample has fewer than 700,000 clones, 88% seen once. V was clipped by 1 base and J by 6 bases; unmatched bases: 11. CDR1 and CDR2 (germline): LNHNV, YYDKDF (reference sequence). The CDR3 extends over 17 amino acids. Separately, the same data were catalogued under a study of human thymus T cells.

This clonotype was sampled from a boy in the first two years of life with a congenital heart defect. The material sequenced was thymocytes. This chain links TRBV15 with TRBJ2-7; 11 nucleotides align to TRBD1. CDR3 bases: TGTGCCACCAGCAGAGCCAGCCGGGACAGGGGGGCAGGCGAGCAGTACTTC. Translating gives CATSRASRDRGAGEQYF. Combining the CDR3 with reference TRBV15 and TRBJ2-7 gives the whole variable domain DAMVIQNPRYQVTQFGKPVTLSCSQTLNHNVMYWYQQKSSQAPKLLFHYYDKDFNNEADTPDNFQSRRPNTSFCFLDIRSPGLGDTAMYLCATSRASRDRGAGEQYFGPGTRLTVT.